The entry below describes one T cell receptor beta chain. The source of the sample is a study of blood T cell repertoires in COVID-19. Across the whole study: Sample material is recorded as cDNA or gDNA derived from T cells, B-cell-depleted T cells, or PBMCs.

TCRdb's copy holds only in-frame clones and misses some; the assay was immunoSEQ multiplex PCR. The sample contains approximately 140,000 clones, around three quarters of which appear only once. From germline, CDR1 is SQVTM and CDR2 ANQGSEA. V was shortened by 8 bases and J by 4 bases, with 18 bases between the two germline ends. CDR3 length equals 14 residues. The source is a man in his fifties with acute or convalescent COVID-19. V is TRBV29-1 and J is TRBJ1-5; tentatively, D is TRBD1 (6 bases). The sample comprised peripheral blood. The CDR3 loop is CSRRQAQENQPQHF. The CDR3 bases are TGCAGCCGCCGACAGGCACAGGAGAATCAGCCCCAGCATTTT.